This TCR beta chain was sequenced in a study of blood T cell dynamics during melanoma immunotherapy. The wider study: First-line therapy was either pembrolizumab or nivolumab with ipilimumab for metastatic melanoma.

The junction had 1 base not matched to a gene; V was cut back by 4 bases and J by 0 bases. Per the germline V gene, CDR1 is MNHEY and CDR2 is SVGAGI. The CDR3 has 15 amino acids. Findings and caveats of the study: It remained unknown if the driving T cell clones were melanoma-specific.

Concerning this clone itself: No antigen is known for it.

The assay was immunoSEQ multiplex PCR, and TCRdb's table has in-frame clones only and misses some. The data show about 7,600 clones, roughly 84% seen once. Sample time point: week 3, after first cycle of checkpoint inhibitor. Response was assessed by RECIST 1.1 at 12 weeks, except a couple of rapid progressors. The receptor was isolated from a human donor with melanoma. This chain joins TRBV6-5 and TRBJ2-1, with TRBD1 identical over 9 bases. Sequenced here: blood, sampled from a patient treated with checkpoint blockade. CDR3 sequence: CASSLTGGSYNEQFF. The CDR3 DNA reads TGTGCCAGCAGTTTGACAGGGGGCTCCTACAATGAGCAGTTCTTC.